This T cell receptor (beta chain) was recorded in a study of T cells in Graves' hyperthyroidism and ophthalmopathy. A few counts support this clonotype. As yet, its antigen is unknown. The study enrolled patients aged 18 to 65 with newly diagnosed hyperthyroidism of under 2 months' duration. Regarding the study as a whole: Blood also contained most expanded thyroid clonotypes above 0.001.

RNA transcripts yielded amplified TCR beta CDR3 regions. The primer set for the first-round RT-PCR of the TCR CDR3 was HTBI. In TCRdb, the multiplex PCR reads were re-called with MiXCR into one record per CDR3 protein. The table shows fewer than 450,000 distinct CDR3 sequences, with 15% to 20% occurring only once. The TCR originated in a woman aged 30 to 39 with Graves' hyperthyroidism that later progressed to Graves' ophthalmopathy. The specimen was blood.

The CDR3 reads CASSLVSQNREAFF. The DNA for the CDR3 is TGTGCCAGCAGCTTAGTCAGTCAAAATAGGGAAGCTTTCTTT. The V gene is TRBV7-9, the J gene TRBJ1-1; D remains unclear. V lost 1 base, J lost 8 bases, and 14 bases lay in between. Germline assignment: CDR1 SEHNR and CDR2 FQNEAQ (reference sequence). The CDR3 totals 14 residues.